Each of the 14 T cell receptor beta chains below was sequenced from the same sample in a study of T cell changes during pregnancy in multiple sclerosis. Some clones are missing from TCRdb's copy, which holds only in-frame ones; the method was immunoSEQ multiplex PCR. Of approximately 82,000 clones listed, around nine tenths are singletons. This sample comprised CD4+ T cells from peripheral blood mononuclear cells, obtained in the second trimester of pregnancy. The receptor set was obtained from a female donor with multiple sclerosis, enrolled in a pregnancy study.

V and J are TRBV2 and TRBJ2-1; D remains ambiguous. The CDR3 loop spans 13 amino acids. Germline V CDR1 and CDR2: SNHLY, FYNNEI. Trimming stripped 7 bases from V and 0 bases from J, with 7 bases between. The CDR3 here is CASNSASYNEQFF. The CDR3 DNA reads TGTGCCAGCAACAGTGCCTCCTACAATGAGCAGTTCTTC.

This chain's CDR3 is CASSPRTGAYEQYF. The CDR3 DNA reads TGTGCCAGCAGCCCCAGGACAGGAGCCTACGAGCAGTACTTC. The chain carries TRBV7-2 and TRBJ2-7; 7 bases fit TRBD1. Germline V gene lookup returns CDR1 SGHTA and CDR2 FQGNSA. The CDR3 contains 14 residues. V trimming: 5 bases; J trimming: 2 bases; junction bases outside the gene matches: 6.

V and J are TRBV6-1 and TRBJ2-7; no clear D. Germline V gives CDR1 MNHNS, CDR2 SASEGT. V was shortened by 5 bases and J by 3 bases, with 11 bases between the two germline ends. This CDR3 is built from 13 residues. CDR3 in DNA: TGTGCCAGCAGTCACAGTGCTGGCTACGAGCAGTACTTC. Amino acid sequence: CASSHSAGYEQYF.

The rearrangement uses TRBV9 and TRBJ1-6; 7 positions match TRBD1. CDR1 and CDR2 (germline): SGDLS, YYNGEE. The ends lost 4 bases at V and 7 bases at J; junction bases unmatched: 14. CDR3 length: 17 amino acids. CDR3 nucleotide sequence: TGTGCCAGCAGCACCGAGACAGGGATTGTCGGGAATTCACCCCTCCACTTT. This translates into CASSTETGIVGNSPLHF.

The chain combines TRBV5-6 with TRBJ2-5; perhaps TRBD1 as D (6 bases). Trimming pared 4 bases from V and 4 bases from J, leaving 11 bases between. There are 13 residues in the CDR3. CDR1 is SGHDT, CDR2 YYEEEE, per germline. The CDR3 DNA sequence: TGTGCCAGCAGCACACAGGGTGGAGAGACCCAGTACTTC. This gives the protein CASSTQGGETQYF.

The rearrangement joins TRBV10-3 to TRBJ1-6; D not certain. The V and J ends lost 7 bases and 7 bases respectively, with 20 bases between them. Germline-derived CDR1 and CDR2 are ENHRY and SYGVKD. CDR3 length: 16 amino acids. CDR3 in DNA: TGTGCCATCAAGGCAGAAGGTAGGAGCCCCAATTCACCCCTCCACTTT. Its protein is CAIKAEGRSPNSPLHF.

The rearrangement links TRBV7-2 to TRBJ1-2; D ambiguous. Deletions cut 0 bases from V and 10 bases from J, with 6 bases between. The CDR3 covers 11 residues. Germline CDR1 reads SGHTA; CDR2 reads FQGNSA. CDR3 coding DNA: TGTGCCAGCAGCTTAGCCGGTTTCTACACCTTC. It specifies CASSLAGFYTF. The whole variable domain, filled in from reference TRBV7-2 and TRBJ1-2, reads GAGVSQSPSNKVTEKGKDVELRCDPISGHTALYWYRQSLGQGLEFLIYFQGNSAPDKSGLPSDRFSAERTGGSVSTLTIQRTQQEDSAVYLCASSLAGFYTFGSGTRLTVV.

The gene calls are TRBV2 and TRBJ2-2; D perhaps matches TRBD2 (6 bases). The CDR3 covers 13 residues. Germline lookup yields CDR1 SNHLY and CDR2 FYNNEI. Trimming removed 6 bases from V and 5 bases from J, with 10 bases in between. CDR3 nucleotides: TGTGCCAGCAGGAAGGGAGGTACCGGGGAGCTGTTTTTT. Its translation is CASRKGGTGELFF.

Remarks on this clone: The sample carries other DNA sequences with the same CDR3. V and J are TRBV5-6 and TRBJ1-2, with unresolved D. The CDR3 is made up of 15 amino acids. The V and J ends lost 4 bases and 8 bases respectively, with 21 bases between them. The germline V gene has CDR1 SGHDT and CDR2 YYEEEE. For the CDR3, the DNA is TGTGCCAGCAGCCCGACGGCCAGGCGTTCTTTCGGCTACACCTTC. This gives the protein CASSPTARRSFGYTF. Full variable domain (remainder filled in from reference TRBV5-6 and TRBJ1-2): DAGVTQSPTHLIKTRGQQVTLRCSPKSGHDTVSWYQQALGQGPQFIFQYYEEEERQRGNFPDRFSGHQFPNYSSELNVNALLLGDSALYLCASSPTARRSFGYTFGSGTRLTVV.

The chain joins TRBV4-2 to TRBJ1-4; 11 bases match TRBD1. V lost 5 bases, J lost 2 bases, and 4 bases stayed unmatched. Germline CDR1 is LGHNA and CDR2 is YNFKEQ. CDR3 length: 16 amino acids. The CDR3 bases are TGTGCCAGCAGCACCCGGACAGGGGGCACTAATGAAAAACTGTTTTTT. Translated, it gives CASSTRTGGTNEKLFF.

Only one count was recorded for this clone. V gene TRBV6-6 combines with J gene TRBJ1-6; D might be TRBD1 (5 bases). Trimming removed 5 bases from V and 7 bases from J, with 12 bases in between. The CDR3 is 14 residues long. Germline CDR1 and CDR2: MNHNY and SVGAGI (reference sequence). CDR3: CASSDRQSNSPLHF. CDR3 in DNA: TGTGCCAGCAGTGACCGACAGTCCAATTCACCCCTCCACTTT.

The J gene is TRBJ1-6, the V gene TRBV5-5, with D possibly matching TRBD1 (5 bases). This CDR3 region has 13 residues. V was shortened by 3 bases and J by 8 bases, with 9 bases between the two germline ends. Germline assignment: CDR1 SGHKS and CDR2 YYEKEE (reference sequence). Written as DNA, the CDR3 is TGTGCCAGCAGCTCAGGGTCGCATTCACCCCTCCACTTT. It codes for CASSSGSHSPLHF. The full variable domain, in which reference TRBV5-5 and TRBJ1-6 provide the parts outside the CDR3, is DAGVTQSPTHLIKTRGQQVTLRCSPISGHKSVSWYQQVLGQGPQFIFQYYEKEERGRGNFPDRFSARQFPNYSSELNVNALLLGDSALYLCASSSGSHSPLHFGNGTRLTVT.

The CDR3 DNA sequence: TGTGCCAGCAGCGTAGGGGCGGGCGTGGGAAACATTCAGTACTTC. It encodes CASSVGAGVGNIQYF. V usage is TRBV9 and J usage is TRBJ2-4; possible D gene TRBD2, 5 bases. The CDR3 loop spans 15 amino acids. From germline, CDR1 is SGDLS and CDR2 YYNGEE. Trimming shortened V by 0 bases and J by 6 bases, and 13 bases separated the two germline ends.

V gene TRBV28 combines with J gene TRBJ2-5; a possible D gene is TRBD2 (6 bases). V shed 4 bases and J shed 5 bases, with 17 bases lying between them. The length of the CDR3 is 15 residues. The V gene's germline CDR1 is MDHEN and CDR2 SYDVKM. CDR3 sequence: CASSSEERLGETQYF. DNA for the CDR3: TGTGCCAGCAGTTCTGAGGAGAGACTAGGGGAGACCCAGTACTTC.